The clone carrying this T cell receptor beta chain was seen only a few times. CDR1 is SGHNT, CDR2 YYREEE, per germline (reference sequence). The CDR3 totals 16 residues. V lost 3 bases, J lost 7 bases, and 13 bases stayed unmatched. The sample comes from a study of blood T cell repertoires in COVID-19. Clones were read by immunoSEQ multiplex PCR, and TCRdb kept only the in-frame ones, dropping some. The sample comprises 150,000 or so clones, more than 75% of which are singletons, and 10% to 13% rests with the top ten. This sequence joins TRBV5-4 and TRBJ1-2; 9 bases match TRBD1. The sample taken for sequencing was peripheral blood. The source of this sequence is a woman between 65 and 79 years old with COVID-19, enrolled during active disease. The CDR3 region has the DNA TGTGCCAGCAGCTCCCCCGGGACAGGGTTTTTAGGTGGCTACACCTTC. It specifies CASSSPGTGFLGGYTF.